Each of the 22 T cell receptor beta chains below was sequenced from the same sample in a study of T-cell memory formation after mild COVID-19. Via MiXCR, TCRdb re-called the 5' RACE reads, giving one row per CDR3 protein. The sample holds about 210,000 distinct CDR3 sequences, about 27% seen once. Sequencing was done on a sample of PBMCs or a T cell subset sorted from them (not recorded which). These TCRs come from an adult woman who had mild COVID-19 (a few samples of this study predate the infection). Cell type and time point are not known.

This clonotype was seen more than once but under ten times. V usage is TRBV6-5 and J usage is TRBJ2-3; no firm D call. Germline lookup yields CDR1 MNHEY and CDR2 SVGAGI. CDR3 length equals 13 residues. The V and J ends lost 7 bases and 4 bases respectively, with 12 bases between them. This CDR3 reads CASTLPGADTQYF. In DNA form, the CDR3 reads TGTGCCAGCACCTTGCCGGGTGCAGATACGCAGTATTTT.

This clonotype showed up many times. The CDR3 nucleotides are TGCAGTGCCCAGGGACCCGACACAGATACGCAGTATTTT. Translated, it gives CSAQGPDTDTQYF. V is TRBV20-1 and J is TRBJ2-3; D may match TRBD1 or TRBD2 (5 bases each). This CDR3 contains 13 residues. Trimming left V 6 bases short and J 2 bases short, with 12 bases between. Germline CDR1 and CDR2: DFQATT and SNEGSKA (reference sequence).

The V and J genes are TRBV4-2 and TRBJ1-4; D might be TRBD1 (6 bases). The CDR3 loop spans 15 amino acids. The germline V gene encodes CDR1 LGHNA and CDR2 YNFKEQ. V was pared by 0 bases and J by 2 bases, with 7 bases between. CDR3 nucleotide sequence: TGTGCCAGCAGCCAAGACGGACAGACTAATGAAAAACTGTTTTTT. The encoded protein is CASSQDGQTNEKLFF.

This chain connects TRBV25-1 to TRBJ1-2; D possibly corresponds to TRBD1 (5 bases). Germline CDR1 reads MGHDK; CDR2 reads SYGVNS. CDR3 size: 15 residues. V lost 5 bases, J lost 7 bases, and 20 bases lay in between. DNA of the CDR3: TGTGCCAGCAGTCCATGGGGGACCCTCTCCCGTGGCTACACCTTC. Its protein product is CASSPWGTLSRGYTF.

This sequence joins TRBV7-6 and TRBJ2-7; 8 bases line up with TRBD1. The V gene's germline CDR1 is SGHVS and CDR2 FNYEAQ. V shed 1 base, J shed 7 bases, and the junction held 12 bases outside the gene matches. This CDR3 spans 16 amino acids. The CDR3 is CASSLGSVTGESEQYF. The CDR3 DNA is TGTGCCAGCAGCTTAGGTTCCGTGACAGGGGAATCTGAGCAGTACTTC.

Comments on this clonotype: An end of the junction differs from the germline gene, which may be a read error. The CDR3 DNA reads as TGTGCCAGCAGTTCAGGACTAGCTGGTGTCACACACTTC. It yields the protein CASSSGLAGVTHF. The gene calls are TRBV12-3 or TRBV12-4 and TRBJ2-1; 8 bases match TRBD2. This CDR3 is 13 amino acids long.

The chain joins TRBV7-3 to TRBJ1-1, with 7 nucleotides matching TRBD1. The CDR3 contains 13 residues. Losses at the gene ends were 3 bases for V and 7 bases for J; bases not matched to a gene: 5. CDR1 is SGHTA and CDR2 is FQGTGA in the germline V gene. In DNA form, the CDR3 reads TGTGCCAGCAGCTTCGACAGGGCCGGTGAAGCTTTCTTT. It yields the protein CASSFDRAGEAFF. Looking up the rest from reference TRBV7-3 and TRBJ1-1 gives the full variable domain: GAGVSQTPSNKVTEKGKYVELRCDPISGHTALYWYRQSLGQGPEFLIYFQGTGAADDSGLPNDRFFAVRPEGSVSTLKIQRTERGDSAVYLCASSFDRAGEAFFGQGTRLTVV.

This clonotype appeared a few times. This sequence joins TRBV4-3 and TRBJ2-3, with TRBD2 as a possible D gene (5 bases). The CDR3 has 17 residues. Trimming stripped 3 bases from V and 6 bases from J, with 22 bases between. Germline CDR1 and CDR2: LGHNA and YSLEER. The CDR3 spells CASSHGKGRTLGDTQYF. The CDR3 DNA sequence: TGCGCCAGCAGCCACGGGAAGGGTCGTACCCTTGGTGATACGCAGTATTTT.

On this clonotype itself: This CDR3 is missing its conserved last phenylalanine or tryptophan, likely due to a read error. This chain uses TRBV6-5 with TRBJ2-7, with 7 bases lining up with TRBD1. Looked up from germline, CDR1 is MNHEY and CDR2 is SVGAGI. With 6 bases clipped from V and 2 bases from J, the junction kept 7 bases outside the gene matches. CDR3 length equals 14 residues. CDR3 coding DNA: TGTGCCAGCAGATTCGACAGGGCGGCCTACGAGCAGTACTTA. Translation: CASRFDRAAYEQYL.

The chain has TRBV20-1 and TRBJ2-1; 10 bases are a match to TRBD1. Per germline, CDR1 DFQATT and CDR2 SNEGSKA (reference sequence). Trimming cost V 0 bases and J 6 bases; bases outside gene matches: 5. This CDR3 is built from 15 residues. The CDR3 here is CSARDQDRGFNEQFF. Written as DNA, the CDR3 is TGCAGTGCTAGAGACCAGGACAGGGGGTTCAATGAGCAGTTCTTC.

This chain connects TRBV19 to TRBJ2-1, with 13 positions matching TRBD2. Germline V lookup: CDR1 LNHDA, CDR2 SQIVND (reference sequence). This CDR3 is built from 21 residues. V shed 0 bases and J 0 bases; nucleotides not matched to a gene: 11. The CDR3 spells CASSIDPLGLAGRSSYNEQFF. The CDR3 nucleotides read TGTGCCAGTAGTATAGATCCCCTGGGACTAGCGGGGAGGAGCTCCTACAATGAGCAGTTCTTC.

V and J are TRBV7-6 and TRBJ2-1; D possibly matches TRBD1 or TRBD2 (5 bases each). Germline lookup yields CDR1 SGHVS and CDR2 FNYEAQ. The germline V and J ends were trimmed by 5 bases and 5 bases, with 19 bases remaining between them. This CDR3 region has 16 residues. The CDR3 here is CASSLGPPLQDNEQFF. DNA of the CDR3: TGTGCCAGCAGCCTGGGACCTCCCTTACAGGACAATGAGCAGTTCTTC. Full variable domain (rest looked up from reference TRBV7-6 and TRBJ2-1): GAGVSQSPRYKVTKRGQDVALRCDPISGHVSLYWYRQALGQGPEFLTYFNYEAQQDKSGLPNDRFSAERPEGSISTLTIQRTEQRDSAMYRCASSLGPPLQDNEQFFGPGTRLTVL.

This clonotype came up a few times. The chain links TRBV7-9 to TRBJ2-5; perhaps TRBD1 as D (6 bases). Trimming took off 4 bases at V and 1 base at J, with 13 bases between the two ends. This CDR3 comprises 15 residues. Germline V gives CDR1 SEHNR, CDR2 FQNEAQ (reference sequence). The CDR3 loop is CASSSFGQSQETQYF. The CDR3 nucleotides are TGTGCCAGCAGCTCATTTGGACAGTCCCAAGAGACCCAGTACTTC.

The chain recombines TRBV6-6 with TRBJ1-3; a possible D gene is TRBD1 (6 bases). The V end lost 8 bases, the J end lost 0 bases, and 14 bases lay between the germline ends. The CDR3 covers 15 residues. The V gene's germline CDR1 is MNHNY and CDR2 SVGAGI (reference sequence). The CDR3 protein is CASLQGIFSGNTIYF. The DNA of the CDR3 is TGTGCCAGCCTTCAGGGGATTTTCTCTGGAAACACCATATATTTT.

In its sample, this clonotype was seen a few times. This rearrangement joins TRBV7-3 to TRBJ1-1; D unclear. The CDR3 consists of 14 residues. CDR1 is SGHTA, CDR2 FQGTGA, per germline. Trimming cost V 0 bases and J 0 bases, with 5 bases left between them. The CDR3 DNA sequence: TGTGCCAGCAGCTTAACCCCTCTGAACACTGAAGCTTTCTTT. This sequence encodes CASSLTPLNTEAFF.

The gene calls are TRBV7-8 and TRBJ2-1; D gene unclear. CDR3 size: 13 residues. V was pared by 0 bases and J by 10 bases, with 10 bases between. The germline gives CDR1 SGHVS, CDR2 FQNEAQ. The CDR3 coding sequence is TGTGCCAGCAGCTTAGCGCCGCAGAACGAGCAGTTCTTC. This gives the protein CASSLAPQNEQFF.

This clonotype has only a few counts. The chain couples TRBV9 to TRBJ1-6, with 9 bases matching TRBD1. Germline CDR1 SGDLS, CDR2 YYNGEE. The CDR3 extends over 14 amino acids. Trimming took 3 bases from V and 7 from J; bases not matched to a gene: 2. CDR3 sequence: CASSETGGNSPLHF. The CDR3 DNA reads as TGTGCCAGCAGCGAGACAGGGGGAAATTCACCCCTCCACTTT. Full variable domain (remainder filled in from reference TRBV9 and TRBJ1-6): DSGVTQTPKHLITATGQRVTLRCSPRSGDLSVYWYQQSLDQGLQFLIQYYNGEERAKGNILERFSAQQFPDLHSELNLSSLELGDSALYFCASSETGGNSPLHFGNGTRLTVT.

This clonotype has a handful of counts. This chain links TRBV24-1 with TRBJ2-1, with D unclear. Germline V gives CDR1 KGHDR, CDR2 SFDVKD. The CDR3 has 13 amino acids. The V end was cut by 3 bases, the J end by 9 bases, with 11 bases between. CDR3 region: CATSDRSWGEQFF. DNA of the CDR3: TGTGCCACCAGTGATCGTTCATGGGGTGAGCAGTTCTTC.

This clonotype turned up a few times. The DNA for the CDR3 is TGTGCCAGCAGCCTTAGAGCACAGTCCTCCTCCTACGAGCAGTACTTC. It codes for CASSLRAQSSSYEQYF. The chain links TRBV9 to TRBJ2-7; D is unresolved. The CDR3 totals 16 residues. Per germline, CDR1 SGDLS and CDR2 YYNGEE. The V gene lost 4 bases and the J gene lost 0 bases, with 17 bases spanning the gap.

The V gene is TRBV6-6, the J gene TRBJ2-7, with 7 bases that match TRBD1. The J segment lost 5 bases and the V segment lost 7 bases, leaving 11 bases of the junction unmatched. Germline CDR1 is MNHNY and CDR2 is SVGAGI (reference sequence). The CDR3 covers 14 residues. The CDR3 spells CASMFTGDGDEQYF. CDR3 nucleotide sequence: TGTGCCAGCATGTTTACAGGGGATGGGGACGAGCAGTACTTC.

The chain couples TRBV6-5 to TRBJ1-1; no firm D call. The germline V gene has CDR1 MNHEY and CDR2 SVGAGI. V lost 5 bases, J lost 2 bases, and 6 bases lay in between. The CDR3 has 12 amino acids. Here the CDR3 reads CASSGFNTEAFF. CDR3 bases: TGTGCCAGCAGTGGCTTTAACACTGAAGCTTTCTTT.

The CDR3 is CSVRTDSYEQYF. The CDR3 nucleotides are TGCAGCGTCCGGACAGACTCCTACGAGCAGTACTTC. The V call is TRBV29-1, the J call TRBJ2-7, with a tentative D call TRBD1 (6 bases). CDR1 and CDR2 from the germline V gene are SQVTM and ANQGSEA. This CDR3 has 12 residues. The V end lost 6 bases, the J end lost 0 bases, and 9 bases lay between the germline ends.